This T cell receptor (beta chain) was sequenced in a study of brain metastases from non-small cell lung cancer. TCRdb's table, derived via immunoSEQ multiplex PCR, lists solely in-frame clones and lacks some. The table records roughly 3,200 clones, 95% to 96% of them present only once. On this clone itself: The sample contains more than one DNA sequence encoding this CDR3.

From germline, CDR1 is SGHVS and CDR2 FQNEAQ. The germline V and J ends were trimmed by 6 bases and 3 bases, with 21 bases remaining between them. The CDR3 spans 17 residues. The chain joins TRBV7-8 to TRBJ1-5, with D possibly being TRBD1 (6 bases). Material for sequencing was tumor-adjacent normal tissue. This TCR was recovered from a donor aged 40 or over with non-small cell lung cancer. The CDR3 reads CASSRKDGTSLNQPQHF. For the CDR3, the DNA is TGTGCCAGCAGTCGTAAAGACGGGACAAGCCTCAATCAGCCCCAGCATTTT.